A single T cell receptor beta chain is shown here with its context. This CDR3 is 14 amino acids long. Germline lookup yields CDR1 MNHEY and CDR2 SVGAGI. J gave up 6 bases and V 0 bases, and 3 bases lay outside the gene matches. Original methodology: Estimation of nucleated cell counts relied on the amplification of reference gene primers. Measured with immunoSEQ multiplex PCR; TCRdb has only the in-frame clones, and not every one. Clone size and V and J calls were adopted from that table, with D and trimming inferred from the DNA. The sample lists some 300,000 clones; nearly 90% were seen once. This record comes from a study of blood T cell repertoires in COVID-19.

This chain joins TRBV6-5 and TRBJ2-3; 7 positions agree with TRBD2. Sequencing was done on a sample of peripheral blood. This clonotype was obtained from a woman between 35 and 50 years old with COVID-19, enrolled during active disease. For the CDR3, the DNA is TGTGCCAGCAGTTACTCGGGAGGGCGTGATACGCAGTATTTT. It is translated as CASSYSGGRDTQYF.